These 19 T cell receptor beta chains were sequenced from one sample in a study of blood T cell repertoires in COVID-19. Profiled with immunoSEQ multiplex PCR; TCRdb holds only in-frame clones, not every one. The table records 200,000 to 300,000 clones, more than 75% of them present only once. The sample was peripheral blood. All receptors come from a woman in her fifties or sixties with COVID-19, enrolled during active disease.

The V call is TRBV30, the J call TRBJ2-3; no definite D call. This CDR3 has 14 amino acids. The germline CDR1 and CDR2 sequences are GTSNPN and SVGIG (reference sequence). V was pared by 3 bases and J by 3 bases, with 13 bases between. CDR3 DNA: TGTGCCTGGAGAAGACCTCGGAGTACAGATACGCAGTATTTT. Encoded protein: CAWRRPRSTDTQYF. The full variable domain, rest sourced from reference TRBV30 and TRBJ2-3, is SQTIHQWPATLVQPVGSPLSLECTVEGTSNPNLYWYRQAAGRGLQLLFYSVGIGQISSEVPQNLSASRPQDRQFILSSKKLLLSDSGFYLCAWRRPRSTDTQYFGPGTRLTVL.

The rearrangement joins TRBV28 to TRBJ1-2; 7 positions match TRBD1. Germline loops: CDR1 MDHEN, CDR2 SYDVKM. The trim removed 5 bases at V and 2 bases at J, leaving 2 bases unmatched. The CDR3 consists of 13 residues. Written as DNA, the CDR3 is TGTGCCAGCAGTATGACAGGGAACTATGGCTACACCTTC. The encoded protein is CASSMTGNYGYTF.

V and J are TRBV5-6 and TRBJ1-1; 8 positions match TRBD1. The germline V gene encodes CDR1 SGHDT and CDR2 YYEEEE. The V segment lost 2 bases and the J segment 11 bases; nucleotides outside the gene matches: 17. This CDR3 is built from 16 residues. This chain's CDR3 is CASSFGPLGQGVYAFF. CDR3 DNA: TGTGCCAGCAGCTTTGGGCCCTTAGGACAGGGTGTTTATGCTTTCTTT.

This chain uses TRBV11-3 with TRBJ2-1, with a possible D match to TRBD1 (5 bases). The CDR3 sequence is 13 residues long. V lost 5 bases, J lost 5 bases, and 10 bases lay in between. From germline, CDR1 is SGHNT and CDR2 YENEEA. The CDR3 sequence is CASSPQGNNEQFF. CDR3 bases: TGTGCCAGCAGCCCCCAGGGCAACAATGAGCAGTTCTTC. The whole variable domain, filled in from reference TRBV11-3 and TRBJ2-1, reads EAGVVQSPRYKIIEKKQPVAFWCNPISGHNTLYWYLQNLGQGPELLIRYENEEAVDDSQLPKDRFSAERLKGVDSTLKIQPAELGDSAVYLCASSPQGNNEQFFGPGTRLTVL.

The rearrangement uses TRBV27 and TRBJ2-2, with D possibly being TRBD2 (5 bases). The CDR3 has 15 residues. With 5 bases removed from V and 6 bases from J, the gap between germline ends came to 16 bases. The germline gives CDR1 MNHEY, CDR2 SMNVEV (reference sequence). This chain's CDR3 is CASSRKTGWAGELFF. The CDR3 DNA reads as TGTGCCAGCAGTCGAAAAACGGGATGGGCCGGGGAGCTGTTTTTT.

The chain carries TRBV18 and TRBJ1-1, with TRBD1 as a possible D gene (5 bases). The CDR3 has 15 amino acids. Germline V gene data show CDR1 as KGHSH and CDR2 as LQKENI. Trimming removed 3 bases at V and 4 bases at J, with 15 bases between. This CDR3 reads CASSPQRWGGTEAFF. The CDR3, as DNA: TGTGCCAGCTCACCCCAGCGTTGGGGGGGCACTGAAGCTTTCTTT.

The chain carries TRBV6-4 and TRBJ2-1, with 8 bases fitting TRBD2. The CDR3 extends over 15 amino acids. Trimming cost V 4 bases and J 9 bases; bases outside gene matches: 11. Germline-derived CDR1 and CDR2 are MRHNA and SNTAGT. CDR3 nucleotide sequence: TGTGCCAGCAGTGTGGGAAGCGGGAGAAATAGTGAGCAGTTCTTC. Protein sequence: CASSVGSGRNSEQFF.

The chain recombines TRBV7-8 with TRBJ1-2; weak D call: TRBD1 (5 bases). Trimming took off 0 bases at V and 4 bases at J, with 9 bases between the two ends. Germline loops: CDR1 SGHVS, CDR2 FQNEAQ. The CDR3 loop spans 14 amino acids. The CDR3 sequence: CASSLAGQSYGYTF. DNA of the CDR3: TGTGCCAGCAGCTTAGCGGGGCAGAGCTATGGCTACACCTTC.

The chain joins TRBV24-1 to TRBJ2-1; 11 bases align to TRBD1. CDR3 length: 14 amino acids. Germline CDR1 and CDR2: KGHDR and SFDVKD. The trim removed 9 bases at V and 7 bases at J, leaving 7 bases unmatched. The DNA of the CDR3 is TGTGCCACCCGTTCCGGGACAGGGGGGAATGAGCAGTTCTTC. Residues: CATRSGTGGNEQFF.

The chain combines TRBV11-2 with TRBJ1-1; D ambiguous. Per germline, CDR1 SGHAT and CDR2 FQNNGV. V lost 1 base and J lost 4, with 13 bases in between. CDR3 size: 15 residues. For the CDR3, the DNA is TGTGCCAGCAGCTTAGTCGGGGTGGGGAGCACTGAAGCTTTCTTT. Its translation: CASSLVGVGSTEAFF.

This rearrangement joins TRBV7-8 to TRBJ1-5; D is perhaps TRBD1 (5 bases). CDR1 and CDR2 (germline): SGHVS, FQNEAQ. V lost 10 bases, J lost 4 bases, and 14 bases lay in between. This CDR3 comprises 13 residues. This CDR3 is CATGWGGNQPQHF. The CDR3 coding sequence is TGTGCCACCGGTTGGGGGGGTAATCAGCCCCAGCATTTT.

The V call is TRBV7-2, the J call TRBJ2-7; 7 positions match TRBD1. This CDR3 contains 15 residues. Per the germline V gene, CDR1 is SGHTA and CDR2 is FQGNSA. Losses at the gene ends were 5 bases for V and 4 bases for J; bases not matched to a gene: 11. The CDR3 protein is CASSPGTEIDYEQYF. The DNA for the CDR3 is TGTGCCAGCAGCCCCGGGACAGAGATTGATTACGAGCAGTACTTC.

The rearrangement joins TRBV30 to TRBJ1-1; D remains ambiguous. Trimming shortened V by 3 bases and J by 1 base, and 9 bases separated the two germline ends. The CDR3 is made up of 13 amino acids. Germline values: CDR1 GTSNPN, CDR2 SVGIG (reference sequence). CDR3: CAWRGSWNTEAFF. DNA of the CDR3: TGTGCCTGGAGGGGGAGTTGGAACACTGAAGCTTTCTTT.

The rearrangement uses TRBV25-1 and TRBJ1-2; D gene uncertain. Germline assignment: CDR1 MGHDK and CDR2 SYGVNS. The CDR3 contains 15 residues. V was pared by 11 bases and J by 6 bases, with 25 bases between. CDR3: CAEAGSPNKLDGYTF. The CDR3 bases are TGTGCCGAAGCGGGGAGCCCTAACAAGCTGGATGGCTACACCTTC.

This chain links TRBV15 with TRBJ1-5, with D perhaps TRBD1 (5 bases). The CDR3 spans 14 residues. Germline V gene sequence: CDR1 LNHNV, CDR2 YYDKDF (reference sequence). Trimming took off 4 bases at V and 7 bases at J, with 14 bases between the two ends. The CDR3 spells CATSKGVREQPQHF. The CDR3 DNA follows: TGTGCCACCAGCAAAGGGGTACGAGAACAGCCCCAGCATTTT.

Written as DNA, the CDR3 is TGCGCCAGCAGCCCCGGGACAGGGGAATACAATGAGCAGTTCTTC. This encodes CASSPGTGEYNEQFF. This sequence joins TRBV5-1 and TRBJ2-1, with 10 bases lining up with TRBD1. V lost 4 bases and J lost 4; bases outside the gene matches: 5. There are 15 residues in the CDR3. Germline-derived CDR1 and CDR2 are SGHRS and YFSETQ.

In this sample, this clone turned up once. The V call is TRBV4-2, the J call TRBJ2-7, with 10 nucleotides matching TRBD2. The CDR3 covers 16 residues. V lost 0 bases and J lost 3; bases outside the gene matches: 5. In germline, CDR1 is LGHNA, CDR2 YNFKEQ. The CDR3 is CASSQDQRTSGYEQYF. In DNA form, the CDR3 reads TGTGCCAGCAGCCAAGATCAGCGGACTAGCGGCTACGAGCAGTACTTC.

This chain connects TRBV10-3 to TRBJ1-2, with D hard to call. Germline V CDR1 and CDR2: ENHRY, SYGVKD. V lost 6 bases, J lost 4 bases, and 9 bases lay in between. The CDR3 runs to 12 residues. The CDR3 region has the DNA TGTGCCATCAGCATTTACAGCTATGGCTACACCTTC. This codes for CAISIYSYGYTF.

The chain links TRBV6-2 or TRBV6-3 to TRBJ1-5; 10 bases map to TRBD1. The V and J ends lost 6 bases and 5 bases, in that order; junction bases with no gene match: 7. Germline assignment: CDR1 MNHEY and CDR2 SVGEGT. The CDR3 is 15 amino acids. The DNA for the CDR3 is TGTGCCAGCAGCTCTTCCGGGACAGGGGATCAGCCCCAGCATTTT. Protein: CASSSSGTGDQPQHF.